This is a list of T cell receptor beta chains from one sample in a study of control samples from healthy donors and cancer patients. Clones were read by immunoSEQ multiplex PCR, and TCRdb kept only the in-frame ones, dropping some. The data show about 160,000 clones, with roughly 95% seen just once and 1% held by the top ten. Sequenced material: blood. All receptors come from a woman aged 25 to 45 in good health. Each CDR3 is given with its conserved first and last residue. Clone size is stated in some rows and not others, as once, few, many or a class when expanded.

clone size: -
V gene: TRBV7-7
J gene: TRBJ1-1
CDR3 protein: CASSRDTNTEAFF

clone size: -
V gene: TRBV5-6
J gene: TRBJ1-1
CDR3 protein: CASSLVQGNTEAFF

clone size: -
V gene: TRBV9
J gene: TRBJ2-1
CDR3 protein: CASSRTGTETNNEQFF

clone size: once
V gene: TRBV28
J gene: TRBJ1-1
CDR3 protein: CASNQLGNTEAFF

clone size: few
V gene: TRBV3-1/TRBV3-2
J gene: TRBJ2-7
CDR3 protein: CASSQEPGPSYEQYF

clone size: once
V gene: TRBV27
J gene: TRBJ2-2
CDR3 protein: CASSQGTGELFF

clone size: -
V gene: TRBV2
J gene: TRBJ1-1
CDR3 protein: CAIRETLNTEAFF

clone size: -
V gene: TRBV7-3
J gene: TRBJ2-3
CDR3 protein: CASSLTTSGVLDTQYF

clone size: -
V gene: TRBV7-9
J gene: TRBJ2-7
CDR3 protein: CASNRGTPPYEQYF

clone size: -
V gene: TRBV27
J gene: TRBJ1-1
CDR3 protein: CASSLSKLGLTSNTEAFF

clone size: -
V gene: TRBV4-1
J gene: TRBJ2-7
CDR3 protein: CASSQEAGYEQYF

clone size: -
V gene: TRBV5-1
J gene: TRBJ2-7
CDR3 protein: CASTLGQGLSYEQYF

clone size: -
V gene: TRBV27
J gene: TRBJ2-7
CDR3 protein: CASSPEKGQVLLQQYF